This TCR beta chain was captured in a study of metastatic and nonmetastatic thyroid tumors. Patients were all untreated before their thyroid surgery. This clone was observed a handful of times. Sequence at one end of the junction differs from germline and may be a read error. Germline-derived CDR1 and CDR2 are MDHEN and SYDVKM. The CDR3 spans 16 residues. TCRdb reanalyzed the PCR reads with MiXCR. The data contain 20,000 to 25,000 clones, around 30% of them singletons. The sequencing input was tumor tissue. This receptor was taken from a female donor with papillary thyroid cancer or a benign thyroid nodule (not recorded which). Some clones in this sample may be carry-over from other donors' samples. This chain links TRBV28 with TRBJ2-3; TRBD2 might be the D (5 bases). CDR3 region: CASKRSGKRATDKQYF. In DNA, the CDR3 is TGTGCCAGCAAACGTTCCGGGAAAAGGGCAACAGATAAGCAGTATTTT.